These 28 T cell receptor beta chains originate from one sample sequenced in a study of T cell responses to AZD1222 COVID-19 vaccine. Generated by immunoSEQ multiplex PCR, the TCRdb table keeps only in-frame clones and is missing some. The repertoire holds tens of thousands of clones, about 89% seen once, with roughly 6% in the top ten. Sequencing used peripheral blood, obtained 28 days after the second dose of the MenACWY control vaccine. These receptors were obtained from an adult who received the MenACWY meningococcal vaccine as a control.

CDR3 sequence reads: CASSFGVTEEQYF. CDR3 DNA sequence: TGTGCCAGCAGCTTTGGGGTAACGGAAGAGCAGTACTTC. This rearrangement joins TRBV7-8 to TRBJ2-7; D not certain. There are 13 residues in the CDR3. Deletions cut 3 bases from V and 7 bases from J, with 13 bases between. Germline CDR1 SGHVS, CDR2 FQNEAQ.

This CDR3 reads CASSLGYVLTF. The CDR3 DNA follows: TGTGCCAGCAGCTTGGGGTACGTCCTGACTTTC. The rearrangement joins TRBV7-2 to TRBJ2-6; unclear D gene. The V end lost 3 bases, the J end lost 11 bases, and 5 bases lay between the germline ends. Germline lookup yields CDR1 SGHTA and CDR2 FQGNSA. The CDR3 spans 11 residues.

The chain joins TRBV9 to TRBJ1-6; possible D gene TRBD1, 6 bases. CDR3 size: 14 residues. Germline CDR1 SGDLS, CDR2 YYNGEE. The V end lost 0 bases, the J end lost 10 bases, and 11 bases lay between the germline ends. CDR3 sequence reads: CASSVGTGRSPLHF. CDR3 nucleotide sequence: TGTGCCAGCAGCGTAGGCACAGGGAGATCACCCCTCCACTTT. The full variable domain, its missing parts supplied by reference TRBV9 and TRBJ1-6, is DSGVTQTPKHLITATGQRVTLRCSPRSGDLSVYWYQQSLDQGLQFLIQYYNGEERAKGNILERFSAQQFPDLHSELNLSSLELGDSALYFCASSVGTGRSPLHFGNGTRLTVT.

The chain combines TRBV5-6 with TRBJ1-4; TRBD1 aligns across 10 bases. This CDR3 has 14 amino acids. Germline V gene lookup returns CDR1 SGHDT and CDR2 YYEEEE. Trimming cost V 3 bases and J 11 bases; bases outside gene matches: 7. This CDR3 is CASSYRDRGGKLFF. CDR3 in DNA: TGTGCCAGCAGCTACCGGGACAGGGGAGGGAAACTGTTTTTT.

The rearrangement uses TRBV29-1 and TRBJ1-1; D unresolved. Between the trimmed V and J ends, which lost 7 bases and 10 bases, there was a span of 16 bases. This CDR3 has 11 residues. Germline V lookup: CDR1 SQVTM, CDR2 ANQGSEA. The chain's CDR3 is CSGGQSAGAFF. CDR3 in DNA: TGCAGCGGAGGCCAGTCCGCCGGAGCTTTCTTT.

The rearrangement joins TRBV6-4 to TRBJ2-5, with D uncertain. Germline V lookup: CDR1 MRHNA, CDR2 SNTAGT. V dropped 2 bases and J dropped 7 bases, with 8 bases sitting between them. CDR3 size: 12 residues. The CDR3 here is CASSDLGGTQYF. The CDR3, as DNA: TGTGCCAGCAGTGACCTAGGTGGGACCCAGTACTTC.

The rearrangement uses TRBV19 and TRBJ2-1; 10 bases are a match to TRBD2. The CDR3 consists of 13 residues. V shed 4 bases and J 9 bases; nucleotides not matched to a gene: 3. CDR1 is LNHDA, CDR2 SQIVND, per germline (reference sequence). CDR3 in amino acids: CASSKGLAIEQFF. CDR3 nucleotide sequence: TGTGCCAGTAGTAAGGGACTAGCGATTGAGCAGTTCTTC.

This chain connects TRBV24-1 to TRBJ2-1; D not resolved. Trimming took off 9 bases at V and 0 bases at J, with 8 bases between the two ends. CDR1 and CDR2 from the germline V gene are KGHDR and SFDVKD. The CDR3 spans 13 residues. CDR3: CATERSSYNEQFF. DNA for the CDR3: TGTGCCACCGAGAGGTCCTCCTACAATGAGCAGTTCTTC.

The chain links TRBV29-1 to TRBJ1-3; D perhaps matches TRBD1 (5 bases). The CDR3 has 15 amino acids. Germline CDR1 is SQVTM and CDR2 is ANQGSEA. V lost 6 bases and J 4 bases, leaving 19 bases between the germline ends. CDR3 residues: CSVISFRDPGNTIYF. The CDR3 DNA reads as TGCAGCGTCATCTCTTTCCGGGACCCCGGAAACACCATATATTTT.

CDR3 residues: CASSQEHRQETQYF. As DNA, the CDR3 is TGTGCCAGCAGCCAAGAGCACAGACAAGAGACCCAGTACTTC. The gene calls are TRBV14 and TRBJ2-5; D call uncertain. The germline V gene encodes CDR1 SGHDN and CDR2 FVKESK. Between the trimmed V and J ends, which lost 0 bases and 2 bases, there was a span of 7 bases. The CDR3 length is 14 residues.

The chain links TRBV2 to TRBJ1-2, with no clear D. The germline V gene encodes CDR1 SNHLY and CDR2 FYNNEI. With 6 bases removed from V and 5 bases from J, the gap between germline ends came to 7 bases. The CDR3 extends over 11 amino acids. As DNA, the CDR3 is TGTGCCAGCAGCCCGCAGTATGGCTACACCTTC. Translating it yields CASSPQYGYTF.

CDR3 DNA: TGCGCCAGCAGCCCGGGGAAGACCGCGGGGAGTAATGAAAAACTGTTTTTT. Residues: CASSPGKTAGSNEKLFF. This chain joins TRBV5-1 and TRBJ1-4; unclear D gene. Looked up from germline, CDR1 is SGHRS and CDR2 is YFSETQ. Trimming left V 4 bases short and J 4 bases short, with 20 bases between. The CDR3 extends over 17 amino acids.

The V and J genes are TRBV11-2 and TRBJ1-5; D uncertain. This CDR3 has 15 amino acids. Between the trimmed V and J ends, which lost 1 base and 1 base, there was a span of 8 bases. Looked up from germline, CDR1 is SGHAT and CDR2 is FQNNGV. The CDR3 region is CASSLGLASNQPQHF. For the CDR3, the DNA is TGTGCCAGCAGCTTAGGGCTGGCAAGCAATCAGCCCCAGCATTTT.

The chain has TRBV7-9 and TRBJ2-7; TRBD2 is a possible D gene (5 bases). The CDR3 extends over 13 amino acids. The ends were cut back, 5 bases at V and 4 bases at J, with 12 bases in the middle. CDR1 and CDR2 (germline): SEHNR, FQNEAQ (reference sequence). CDR3 nucleotide sequence: TGTGCCAGCAGCGAAGGACGGGAATACGAGCAGTACTTC. It specifies CASSEGREYEQYF.

The chain joins TRBV10-2 to TRBJ2-7; 9 bases line up with TRBD1. The V gene's germline CDR1 is WSHSY and CDR2 SAAADI. V shed 6 bases, J shed 5 bases, and the junction held 8 bases outside the gene matches. The CDR3 loop spans 14 amino acids. Here the CDR3 DNA reads TGCGCCAGCAGCGTCACAGGGGGCCGTGACGAGCAGTACTTC. This codes for CASSVTGGRDEQYF.

The V call is TRBV21-1, the J call TRBJ1-3; the DNA was not used to check the table's D call, TRBD1. TRBV21-1 is a listed pseudogene. The CDR3 is 15 residues long. The CDR3 loop is CASSKATGKRNTIYF. DNA of the CDR3: TGTGCCAGCAGCAAGGCTACAGGCAAGAGAAACACCATATATTTT.

The chain recombines TRBV7-9 with TRBJ1-4; a weak D match, TRBD1 (5 bases). Trimming stripped 6 bases from V and 8 bases from J, with 16 bases between. Germline CDR1 SEHNR, CDR2 FQNEAQ (reference sequence). The length of the CDR3 is 14 residues. The CDR3 DNA follows: TGTGCCAGCAGTTGGACGGGAAAGGGGGAAAAACTGTTTTTT. Translating it yields CASSWTGKGEKLFF.

This sequence joins TRBV9 and TRBJ1-1; a weak D match, TRBD1 (6 bases). The CDR3 loop spans 13 amino acids. Trimming took off 0 bases at V and 3 bases at J, with 6 bases between the two ends. CDR1 and CDR2 from the germline V gene are SGDLS and YYNGEE. For the CDR3, the DNA is TGTGCCAGCAGCGTAGAGGGGGACACTGAAGCTTTCTTT. Translated, it gives CASSVEGDTEAFF.

The chain joins TRBV7-8 to TRBJ1-4; TRBD1 aligns across 8 bases. The CDR3 has 14 residues. The germline CDR1 and CDR2 sequences are SGHVS and FQNEAQ. The ends lost 6 bases at V and 5 bases at J; junction bases unmatched: 5. CDR3: CASRSAGGNEKLFF. In nucleotides, the CDR3 is TGTGCCAGCAGATCAGCAGGGGGCAATGAAAAACTGTTTTTT.

The gene calls are TRBV5-5 and TRBJ1-4; 9 nucleotides agree with TRBD1. CDR3 length: 19 amino acids. CDR1 is SGHKS, CDR2 YYEKEE, per germline (reference sequence). Trimming took 4 bases from V and 4 from J; bases not matched to a gene: 17. DNA of the CDR3: TGTGCCAGCAGCAGGGTAAACCGGGACAGGGTATTAAGTAATGAAAAACTGTTTTTT. Its translation: CASSRVNRDRVLSNEKLFF.

J is TRBJ2-5 and V is TRBV20-1; D call uncertain. Deletions cut 1 base from V and 5 bases from J, with 5 bases between. The germline V gene has CDR1 DFQATT and CDR2 SNEGSKA (reference sequence). The CDR3 runs to 11 residues. The CDR3 bases are TGCAGTGCTAGAGTAAGGGAGACCCAGTACTTC. It is translated as CSARVRETQYF.

The chain has TRBV20-1 and TRBJ1-1; D uncertain. The CDR3 loop spans 10 amino acids. V lost 3 bases to trimming and J lost 6 bases, with 5 bases between them. Germline assignment: CDR1 DFQATT and CDR2 SNEGSKA (reference sequence). The CDR3 region is CSASVPEAFF. The CDR3 DNA reads as TGCAGTGCTAGTGTCCCTGAAGCTTTCTTT.

The chain has TRBV19 and TRBJ1-1, with 9 bases matching TRBD1. This CDR3 is built from 15 residues. The V gene's germline CDR1 is LNHDA and CDR2 SQIVND (reference sequence). With 6 bases clipped from V and 7 bases from J, the junction kept 12 bases outside the gene matches. The CDR3 spells CASRTPDRGEIEAFF. The CDR3 bases are TGTGCCAGTAGAACACCCGACAGGGGGGAAATTGAAGCTTTCTTT.

V and J are TRBV7-2 and TRBJ2-1; the match to TRBD2 covers 14 bases. Germline V lookup: CDR1 SGHTA, CDR2 FQGNSA. The CDR3 consists of 18 residues. The J segment lost 6 bases and the V segment lost 5 bases, leaving 12 bases of the junction unmatched. CDR3 nucleotides: TGTGCCAGCAGCACCAGGACCTGGACTAGCGGGAGGAGCAATGAGCAGTTCTTC. Protein sequence: CASSTRTWTSGRSNEQFF.

The gene calls are TRBV5-4 and TRBJ1-2; D is unresolved. The V end lost 1 base, the J end lost 2 bases, and 9 bases lay between the germline ends. The CDR3 totals 14 residues. Germline CDR1 is SGHNT and CDR2 is YYREEE (reference sequence). CDR3 bases: TGTGCCAGCAGCTTGAGGACCGCCAACTATGGCTACACCTTC. It is translated as CASSLRTANYGYTF.

The V gene is TRBV19, the J gene TRBJ2-7, with D possibly being TRBD2 (6 bases). The CDR3 has 17 amino acids. Germline lookup yields CDR1 LNHDA and CDR2 SQIVND (reference sequence). The ends were cut back, 3 bases at V and 1 base at J, with 19 bases in the middle. As DNA, the CDR3 is TGTGCCAGTAGTATCTCCAACGGGGGACTGATGTCCTACGAGCAGTACTTC. This sequence encodes CASSISNGGLMSYEQYF.

The rearrangement uses TRBV7-2 and TRBJ1-1, with 11 positions matching TRBD1. The germline CDR1 and CDR2 sequences are SGHTA and FQGNSA. The CDR3 covers 14 residues. The ends lost 3 bases at V and 7 bases at J; junction bases unmatched: 4. This CDR3 is CASSFGQGALEAFF. Here the CDR3 DNA reads TGTGCCAGCAGCTTCGGACAGGGGGCTCTTGAAGCTTTCTTT. Full variable domain (remainder filled in from reference TRBV7-2 and TRBJ1-1): GAGVSQSPSNKVTEKGKDVELRCDPISGHTALYWYRQSLGQGLEFLIYFQGNSAPDKSGLPSDRFSAERTGGSVSTLTIQRTQQEDSAVYLCASSFGQGALEAFFGQGTRLTVV.

V usage is TRBV6-5 and J usage is TRBJ2-7; weak D call: TRBD2 (6 bases). The V end lost 8 bases, the J end lost 6 bases, and 17 bases lay between the germline ends. The CDR3 has 13 amino acids. Germline CDR1 MNHEY, CDR2 SVGAGI. CDR3: CASGSGEVGEQYF. The CDR3 DNA reads as TGTGCCAGCGGGTCGGGAGAGGTAGGCGAGCAGTACTTC.